The 15 T cell receptor beta chains below come from one sample, sequenced in a study of cytomegalovirus exposure and HLA in healthy donors. PCR employed 60 Vbeta and 13 Jbeta primers. TCRdb keeps only in-frame clones here, not all; method: immunoSEQ multiplex PCR. The table has 180,000 or so clones, about three quarters seen once. The sample comprised PBMCs. The origin of the receptors is a man between 45 and 60 years old in good health and CMV-seropositive.

The chain uses TRBV20-1 and TRBJ1-1; a weak D match, TRBD1 (5 bases). Germline V gene data show CDR1 as DFQATT and CDR2 as SNEGSKA (reference sequence). The V and J ends lost 5 bases and 6 bases respectively, with 7 bases between them. The CDR3 extends over 10 amino acids. CDR3 amino acids: CSAWGAEAFF. CDR3 bases: TGCAGTGCTTGGGGGGCTGAAGCTTTCTTT.

This chain joins TRBV7-9 and TRBJ2-3, with 9 bases matching TRBD2. Germline loops: CDR1 SEHNR, CDR2 FQNEAQ (reference sequence). The V and J ends lost 2 bases and 5 bases, in that order; junction bases with no gene match: 8. This CDR3 comprises 16 residues. As DNA, the CDR3 is TGTGCCAGCAGCTTAATCGGGCGGGGGGGCAAAGATACGCAGTATTTT. Translation gives CASSLIGRGGKDTQYF.

The chain joins TRBV12-5 to TRBJ2-1; 7 bases map to TRBD1. Germline CDR1 reads LGHNT; CDR2 reads FRNRAP. J lost 7 bases, V lost 6 bases, and 12 bases had no gene match. CDR3 length: 15 residues. In DNA, the CDR3 is TGTGCTAGTGGCCGGACAGGACTGGGACGGAATGAGCAGTTCTTC. It codes for CASGRTGLGRNEQFF. The full variable domain, with the rest looked up from reference TRBV12-5 and TRBJ2-1, is DARVTQTPRHKVTEMGQEVTMRCQPILGHNTVFWYRQTMMQGLELLAYFRNRAPLDDSGMPKDRFSAEMPDATLATLKIQPSEPRDSAVYFCASGRTGLGRNEQFFGPGTRLTVL.

The chain combines TRBV27 with TRBJ1-2, with TRBD1 matching over 11 bases. In germline, CDR1 is MNHEY, CDR2 SMNVEV (reference sequence). The V segment lost 2 bases and the J segment 4 bases; nucleotides outside the gene matches: 3. This CDR3 has 15 residues. The DNA for the CDR3 is TGTGCCAGCAGTTTAGGGACAGGGGGGTCCTATGGCTACACCTTC. This sequence encodes CASSLGTGGSYGYTF.

This clone was recorded only once. The chain links TRBV19 to TRBJ2-4; D is perhaps TRBD1 (6 bases). V gave up 11 bases and J gave up 0 bases, with 17 bases separating them. The CDR3 length is 15 residues. Per the germline V gene, CDR1 is LNHDA and CDR2 is SQIVND (reference sequence). The CDR3 DNA reads TGTGCCTCGCAGGGGACACAGCTAGCCAAAAACATTCAGTACTTC. This encodes CASQGTQLAKNIQYF.

This sequence joins TRBV7-6 and TRBJ2-6; tentatively, D is TRBD1 (6 bases). This CDR3 comprises 15 residues. V was clipped by 1 base and J by 2 bases, with 6 bases between them. CDR1 and CDR2 (germline): SGHVS, FNYEAQ. The CDR3 bases are TGTGCCAGCAGCTTAGGACAGGCTGGGGCCAACGTCCTGACTTTC. It translates to CASSLGQAGANVLTF.

There are a few counts of this clone. The rearrangement links TRBV6-6 to TRBJ2-3; 9 nucleotides align to TRBD2. Trimming removed 10 bases from V and 0 bases from J; junction bases left unmatched: 5. CDR1 is MNHNY, CDR2 SVGAGI, per germline (reference sequence). The CDR3 covers 14 residues. This CDR3 is CAIRAGGSTDTQYF. CDR3 bases: TGTGCCATCCGAGCGGGGGGTAGCACAGATACGCAGTATTTT.

This sequence joins TRBV4-1 and TRBJ1-2; TRBD1 is a possible D gene (5 bases). CDR3 length equals 14 residues. Germline V gene sequence: CDR1 MGHRA, CDR2 YSYEKL. V lost 0 bases and J lost 6, with 11 bases in between. CDR3 in amino acids: CASSQDSQGDGYTF. CDR3 sequence (DNA): TGCGCCAGCAGCCAAGATTCCCAGGGTGATGGCTACACCTTC.

CDR3 DNA sequence: TGTGCCAGCAGCCTTAGCGGGGGCTCCTACAATGAGCAGTTCTTC. Translating gives CASSLSGGSYNEQFF. This rearrangement joins TRBV7-8 to TRBJ2-1; 9 bases fit TRBD2. The V gene end was trimmed by 5 bases and the J gene end by 0 bases; junction bases not matched to a gene: 2. The CDR3 is 15 amino acids. The germline V gene encodes CDR1 SGHVS and CDR2 FQNEAQ.

V gene TRBV11-2 combines with J gene TRBJ2-1, with a possible D match to TRBD2 (6 bases). Trimming took 2 bases from V and 7 from J, leaving 15 bases between them. Germline V gives CDR1 SGHAT, CDR2 FQNNGV. This CDR3 comprises 15 residues. This CDR3 is CASSLYGSSGNEQFF. CDR3 in DNA: TGTGCCAGCAGCTTATACGGGAGCTCGGGGAATGAGCAGTTCTTC.

The genes are TRBV5-1 and TRBJ2-7; 8 bases are a match to TRBD1. CDR1 SGHRS and CDR2 YFSETQ come from the germline V gene. V lost 0 bases and J lost 4; bases outside the gene matches: 12. The CDR3 sequence is 17 residues long. In DNA form, the CDR3 reads TGCGCCAGCAGCTTGGACAGGGAGACCACAGGGGGTTACGAGCAGTACTTC. Translation: CASSLDRETTGGYEQYF.

The chain joins TRBV4-1 to TRBJ2-5; D is possibly TRBD1 (6 bases). The closer fit of TRBJ2-7 to the DNA end suggests the J call may be wrong. Germline V gene lookup returns CDR1 MGHRA and CDR2 YSYEKL. This CDR3 contains 14 residues. DNA of the CDR3: TGCGCCAGCAGCCACTACACAGGGAGCGACGAGCAGTACTTC. It translates to CASSHYTGSDEQYF.

The chain has TRBV7-9 and TRBJ1-3; perhaps TRBD1 as D (5 bases). This CDR3 has 13 residues. Trimming left V 4 bases short and J 4 bases short, with 8 bases between. Germline V lookup: CDR1 SEHNR, CDR2 FQNEAQ (reference sequence). The CDR3 spells CASSSTEGNTIYF. In DNA form, the CDR3 reads TGTGCCAGCAGCTCGACAGAAGGAAACACCATATATTTT.

The DNA of the CDR3 is TGTGCCAGCAGTACCGGGACTAGGAACACCGGGGAGCTGTTTTTT. Encoded protein: CASSTGTRNTGELFF. This sequence joins TRBV28 and TRBJ2-2; 8 nucleotides agree with TRBD2. J gave up 1 base and V 5 bases, and 3 bases lay outside the gene matches. CDR1 is MDHEN, CDR2 SYDVKM, per germline. The CDR3 is 15 residues long. The complete variable domain, with remaining parts taken from reference TRBV28 and TRBJ2-2, reads DVKVTQSSRYLVKRTGEKVFLECVQDMDHENMFWYRQDPGLGLRLIYFSYDVKMKEKGDIPEGYSVSREKKERFSLILESASTNQTSMYLCASSTGTRNTGELFFGEGSRLTVL.

The chain is built from TRBV7-2 and TRBJ1-1; TRBD1 matches 8 bases. Germline V lookup: CDR1 SGHTA, CDR2 FQGNSA. Trimming removed 3 bases from V and 6 bases from J; junction bases left unmatched: 3. CDR3 length: 13 residues. The CDR3 region has the DNA TGTGCCAGCAGCTTGACAGGGGTCGCTGAAGCTTTCTTT. Its translation is CASSLTGVAEAFF.